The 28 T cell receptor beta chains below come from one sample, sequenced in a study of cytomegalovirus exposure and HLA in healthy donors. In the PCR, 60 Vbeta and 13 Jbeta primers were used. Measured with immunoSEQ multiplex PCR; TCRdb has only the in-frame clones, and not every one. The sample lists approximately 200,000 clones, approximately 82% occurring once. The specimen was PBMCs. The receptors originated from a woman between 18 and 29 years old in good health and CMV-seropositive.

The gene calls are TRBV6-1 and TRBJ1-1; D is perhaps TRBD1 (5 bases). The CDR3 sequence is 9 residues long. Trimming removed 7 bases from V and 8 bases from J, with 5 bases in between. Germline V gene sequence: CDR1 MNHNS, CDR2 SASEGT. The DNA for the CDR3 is TGTGCCAGCAACAGGGAAGCTTTCTTT. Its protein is CASNREAFF.

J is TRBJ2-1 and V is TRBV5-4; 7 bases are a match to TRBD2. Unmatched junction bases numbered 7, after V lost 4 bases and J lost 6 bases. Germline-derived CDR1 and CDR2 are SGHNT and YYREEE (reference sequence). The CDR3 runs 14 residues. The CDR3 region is CASSQPPGGNEQFF. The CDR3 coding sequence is TGTGCCAGCAGCCAACCGCCGGGGGGCAATGAGCAGTTCTTC.

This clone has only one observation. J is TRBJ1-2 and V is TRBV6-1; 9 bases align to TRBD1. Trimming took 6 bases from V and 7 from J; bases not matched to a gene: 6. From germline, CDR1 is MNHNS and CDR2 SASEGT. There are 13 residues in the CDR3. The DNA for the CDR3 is TGTGCCAGCAGCGCGGACAGGGGAGGTGGCTACACCTTC. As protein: CASSADRGGGYTF.

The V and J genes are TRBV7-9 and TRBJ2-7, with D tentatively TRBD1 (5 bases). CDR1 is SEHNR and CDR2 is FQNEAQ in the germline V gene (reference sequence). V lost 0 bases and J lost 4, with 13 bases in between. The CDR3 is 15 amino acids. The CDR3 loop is CASSLAPGQGYEQYF. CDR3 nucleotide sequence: TGTGCCAGCAGCTTAGCGCCCGGGCAGGGATACGAGCAGTACTTC.

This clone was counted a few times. The DNA of the CDR3 is TGTGCCAGTAGTCCTGGGGGGAGGGATCAGCCCCAGCATTTT. This codes for CASSPGGRDQPQHF. The J gene is TRBJ1-5, the V gene TRBV19; possible D gene TRBD1, 5 bases. Germline CDR1 reads LNHDA; CDR2 reads SQIVND (reference sequence). Trimming shortened V by 5 bases and J by 5 bases, and 13 bases separated the two germline ends. This CDR3 contains 14 residues. Complete variable domain (other parts from reference TRBV19 and TRBJ1-5): DGGITQSPKYLFRKEGQNVTLSCEQNLNHDAMYWYRQDPGQGLRLIYYSQIVNDFQKGDIAEGYSVSREKKESFPLTVTSAQKNPTAFYLCASSPGGRDQPQHFGDGTRLSIL.

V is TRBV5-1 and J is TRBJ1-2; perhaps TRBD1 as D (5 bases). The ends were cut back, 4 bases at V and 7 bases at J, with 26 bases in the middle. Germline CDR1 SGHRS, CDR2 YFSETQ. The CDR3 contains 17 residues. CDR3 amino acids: CASSMRGAGRILGGYTF. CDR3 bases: TGCGCCAGCAGCATGAGAGGGGCAGGGAGGATTTTAGGTGGCTACACCTTC.

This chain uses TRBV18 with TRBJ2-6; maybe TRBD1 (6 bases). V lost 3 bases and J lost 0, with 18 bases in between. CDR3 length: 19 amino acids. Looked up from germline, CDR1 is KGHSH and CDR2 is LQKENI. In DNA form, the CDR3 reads TGTGCCAGCTCACCTTTCTTCCGGACAGACTCCTCTGGGGCCAACGTCCTGACTTTC. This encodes CASSPFFRTDSSGANVLTF.

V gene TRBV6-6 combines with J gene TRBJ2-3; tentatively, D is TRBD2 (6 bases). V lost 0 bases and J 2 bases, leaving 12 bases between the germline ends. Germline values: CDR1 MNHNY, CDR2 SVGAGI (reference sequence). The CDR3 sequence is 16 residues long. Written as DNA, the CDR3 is TGTGCCAGCAGTTACTCCCCGCGGGACCCCACAGATACGCAGTATTTT. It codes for CASSYSPRDPTDTQYF.

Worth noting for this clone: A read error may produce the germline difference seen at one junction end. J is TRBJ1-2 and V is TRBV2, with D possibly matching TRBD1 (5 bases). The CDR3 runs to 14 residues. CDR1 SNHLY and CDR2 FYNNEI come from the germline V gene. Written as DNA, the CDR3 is TGTGCCAGCAGTGGCCCGTGGGGGGGTACGGAGCCGGACTTC. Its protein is CASSGPWGGTEPDF.

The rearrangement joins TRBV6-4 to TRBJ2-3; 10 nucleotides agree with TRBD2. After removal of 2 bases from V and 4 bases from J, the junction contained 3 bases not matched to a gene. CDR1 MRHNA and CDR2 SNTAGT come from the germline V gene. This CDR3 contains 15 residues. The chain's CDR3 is CASSDRSGRADTQYF. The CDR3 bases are TGTGCCAGCAGTGACAGAAGCGGGAGGGCAGATACGCAGTATTTT.

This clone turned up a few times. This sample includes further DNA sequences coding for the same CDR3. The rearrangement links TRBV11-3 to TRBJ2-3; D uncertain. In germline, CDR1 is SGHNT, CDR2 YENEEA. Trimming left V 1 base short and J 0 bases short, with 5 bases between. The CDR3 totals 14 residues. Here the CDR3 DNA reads TGTGCCAGCAGCTTAGGGGCTAGCACAGATACGCAGTATTTT. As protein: CASSLGASTDTQYF.

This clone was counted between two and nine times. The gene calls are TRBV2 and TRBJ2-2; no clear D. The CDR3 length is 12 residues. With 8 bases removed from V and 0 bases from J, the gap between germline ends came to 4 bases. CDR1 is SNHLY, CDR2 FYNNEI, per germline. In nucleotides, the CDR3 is TGTGCCAGCGACACGAACACCGGGGAGCTGTTTTTT. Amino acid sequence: CASDTNTGELFF.

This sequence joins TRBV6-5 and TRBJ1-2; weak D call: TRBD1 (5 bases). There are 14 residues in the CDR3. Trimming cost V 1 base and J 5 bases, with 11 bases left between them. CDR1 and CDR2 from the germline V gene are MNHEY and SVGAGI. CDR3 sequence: CASSYFGGDYGYTF. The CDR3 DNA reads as TGTGCCAGCAGTTACTTTGGGGGGGATTATGGCTACACCTTC.

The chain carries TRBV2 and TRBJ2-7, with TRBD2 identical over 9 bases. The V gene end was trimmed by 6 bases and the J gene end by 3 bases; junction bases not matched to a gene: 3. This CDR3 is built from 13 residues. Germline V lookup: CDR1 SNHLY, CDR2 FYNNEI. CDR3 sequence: CASRAGGSYEQYF. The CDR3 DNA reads TGTGCCAGCAGAGCGGGGGGAAGCTACGAGCAGTACTTC.

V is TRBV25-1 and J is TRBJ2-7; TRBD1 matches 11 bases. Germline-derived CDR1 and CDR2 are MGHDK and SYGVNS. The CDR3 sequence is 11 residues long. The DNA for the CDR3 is TGTGCTGCCGGGACAGGGGGCGAGCAGTACGTC. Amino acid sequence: CAAGTGGEQYV.

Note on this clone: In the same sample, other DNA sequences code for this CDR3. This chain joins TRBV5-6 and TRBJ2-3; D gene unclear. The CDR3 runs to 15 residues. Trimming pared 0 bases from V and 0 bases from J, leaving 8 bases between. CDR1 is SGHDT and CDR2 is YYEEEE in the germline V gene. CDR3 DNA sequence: TGTGCCAGCAGCTTGGGGCTCGCTAGCACAGATACGCAGTATTTT. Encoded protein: CASSLGLASTDTQYF.

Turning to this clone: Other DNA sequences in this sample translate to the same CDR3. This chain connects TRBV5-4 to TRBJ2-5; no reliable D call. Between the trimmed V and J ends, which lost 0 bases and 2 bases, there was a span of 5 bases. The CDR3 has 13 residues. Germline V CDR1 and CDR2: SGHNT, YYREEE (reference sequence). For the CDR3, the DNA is TGTGCCAGCAGCTTGGGGCAGCAAGAGACCCAGTACTTC. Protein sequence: CASSLGQQETQYF.

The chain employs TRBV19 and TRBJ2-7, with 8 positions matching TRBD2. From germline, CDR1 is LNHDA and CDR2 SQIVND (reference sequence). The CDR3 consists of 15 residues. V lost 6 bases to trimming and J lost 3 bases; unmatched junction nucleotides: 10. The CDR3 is CASSPLGRGVYEQYF. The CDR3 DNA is TGTGCCAGTAGCCCCCTTGGGCGGGGGGTCTACGAGCAGTACTTC.

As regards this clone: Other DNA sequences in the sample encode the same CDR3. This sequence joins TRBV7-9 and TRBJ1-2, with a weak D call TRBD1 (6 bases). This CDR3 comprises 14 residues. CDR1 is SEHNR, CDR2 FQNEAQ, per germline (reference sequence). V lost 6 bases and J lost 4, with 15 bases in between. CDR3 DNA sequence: TGTGCCAGCAGTTCGAACAGGGTGAGCTATGGCTACACCTTC. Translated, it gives CASSSNRVSYGYTF.

CDR3 protein: CASSQPGEDTQYF. The CDR3 DNA sequence: TGCGCCAGCAGCCAACCGGGGGAAGATACGCAGTATTTT. The rearrangement uses TRBV10-1 and TRBJ2-3, with D possibly being TRBD2 (6 bases). The ends were cut back, 6 bases at V and 5 bases at J, with 12 bases in the middle. CDR3 length equals 13 residues. Germline-derived CDR1 and CDR2 are WNHNN and SYGVQD (reference sequence).

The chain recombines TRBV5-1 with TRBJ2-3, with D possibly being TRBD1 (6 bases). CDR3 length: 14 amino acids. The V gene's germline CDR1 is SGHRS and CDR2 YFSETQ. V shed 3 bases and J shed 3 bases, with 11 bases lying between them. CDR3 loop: CASSWGLTTDTQYF. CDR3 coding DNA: TGCGCCAGCAGCTGGGGGCTAACGACAGATACGCAGTATTTT. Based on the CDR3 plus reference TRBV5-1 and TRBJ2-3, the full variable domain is KAGVTQTPRYLIKTRGQQVTLSCSPISGHRSVSWYQQTPGQGLQFLFEYFSETQRNKGNFPGRFSGRQFSNSRSEMNVSTLELGDSALYLCASSWGLTTDTQYFGPGTRLTVL.

The chain's CDR3 is CASSWTPGQGGNTIYF. DNA for the CDR3: TGCGCCAGCAGCTGGACGCCGGGACAGGGTGGAAACACCATATATTTT. This chain joins TRBV5-1 and TRBJ1-3; the match to TRBD1 covers 9 bases. Germline assignment: CDR1 SGHRS and CDR2 YFSETQ. CDR3 length: 16 amino acids. Germline trimming cut 3 bases from V and 3 bases from J; bases unmatched to any gene: 7.

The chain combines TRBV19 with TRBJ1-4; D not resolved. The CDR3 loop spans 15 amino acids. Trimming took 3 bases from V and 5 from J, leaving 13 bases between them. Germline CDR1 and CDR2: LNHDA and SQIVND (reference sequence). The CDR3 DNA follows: TGTGCCAGTAGTATGGGAGGCCAAAAAAATGAAAAACTGTTTTTT. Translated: CASSMGGQKNEKLFF. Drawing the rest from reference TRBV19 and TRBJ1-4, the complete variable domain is DGGITQSPKYLFRKEGQNVTLSCEQNLNHDAMYWYRQDPGQGLRLIYYSQIVNDFQKGDIAEGYSVSREKKESFPLTVTSAQKNPTAFYLCASSMGGQKNEKLFFGSGTQLSVL.

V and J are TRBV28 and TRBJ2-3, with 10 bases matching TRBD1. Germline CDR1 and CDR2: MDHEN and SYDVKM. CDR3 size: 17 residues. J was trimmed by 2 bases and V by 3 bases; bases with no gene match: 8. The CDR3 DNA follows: TGTGCCAGCAGTTTGGGTGTTGGGACAGGGGACACAGATACGCAGTATTTT. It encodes CASSLGVGTGDTDTQYF. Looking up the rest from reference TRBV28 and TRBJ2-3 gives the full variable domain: DVKVTQSSRYLVKRTGEKVFLECVQDMDHENMFWYRQDPGLGLRLIYFSYDVKMKEKGDIPEGYSVSREKKERFSLILESASTNQTSMYLCASSLGVGTGDTDTQYFGPGTRLTVL.

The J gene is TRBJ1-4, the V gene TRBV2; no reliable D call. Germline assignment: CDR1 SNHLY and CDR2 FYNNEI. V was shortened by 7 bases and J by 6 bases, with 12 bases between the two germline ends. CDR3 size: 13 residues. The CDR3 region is CASIAGMDEKLFF. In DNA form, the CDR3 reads TGTGCCAGCATAGCGGGGATGGATGAAAAACTGTTTTTT.

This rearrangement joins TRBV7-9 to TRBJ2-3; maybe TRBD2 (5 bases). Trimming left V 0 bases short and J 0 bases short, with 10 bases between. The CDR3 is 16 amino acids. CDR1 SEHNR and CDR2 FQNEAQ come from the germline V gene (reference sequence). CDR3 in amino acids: CASSLALGSSTDTQYF. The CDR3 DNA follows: TGTGCCAGCAGCTTAGCGCTGGGGAGTAGCACAGATACGCAGTATTTT.

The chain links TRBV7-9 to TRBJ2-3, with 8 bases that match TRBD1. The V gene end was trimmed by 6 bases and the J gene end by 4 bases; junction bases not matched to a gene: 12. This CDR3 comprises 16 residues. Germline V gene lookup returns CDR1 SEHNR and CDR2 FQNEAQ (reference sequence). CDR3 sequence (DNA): TGTGCCAGCAGGCTCGTTGACAGGGGTCGCGCAGATACGCAGTATTTT. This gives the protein CASRLVDRGRADTQYF.

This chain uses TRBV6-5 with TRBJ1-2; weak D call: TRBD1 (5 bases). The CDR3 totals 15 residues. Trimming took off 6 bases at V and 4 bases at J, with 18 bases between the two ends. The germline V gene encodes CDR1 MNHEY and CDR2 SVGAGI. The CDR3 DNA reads TGTGCCAGCAGGGCCGGGGGGGGGTCATCCTATGGCTACACCTTC. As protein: CASRAGGGSSYGYTF.